A selection of T cell receptor beta chains follows, all from one sample in a study of Graves' ophthalmopathy and Graves' hyperthyroidism. TCRdb reanalysed the multiplex PCR reads using MiXCR and keeps one entry per CDR3 protein. The sample gives 650,000 to 900,000 distinct CDR3 sequences, roughly 40% of which show up once; about 40% is in the top ten. Specimen: peripheral blood. These TCRs come from an adult man with Graves' ophthalmopathy. Each CDR3 is given with its conserved first and last residue. A D gene is named only where the DNA matches it firmly. Part of the rows lack a size; the others show once, few, many or a class for expanded clones.

v_gene,d_gene,abundance,j_gene,CDR3aa,CDR3nt
TRBV12-3/TRBV12-4,TRBD1,NA,TRBJ1-2,CASPAGTAQRDYTF,TGTGCCAGCCCCGCAGGGACAGCCCAACGGGACTACACCTTC
TRBV20-1,TRBD1,few,TRBJ2-5,CSASDRDGQETQYF,TGCAGTGCCAGCGACAGGGATGGGCAAGAGACCCAGTACTTC
TRBV20-1,NA,NA,TRBJ1-1,CSARVVGGAGRTEAFF,TGCAGTGCTAGAGTAGTTGGTGGTGCAGGGCGGACTGAAGCTTTCTTT
TRBV7-9,NA,NA,TRBJ2-7,CASSIKEHEQYF,TGTGCCAGCAGCATCAAGGAGCACGAGCAGTACTTC
TRBV7-9,NA,NA,TRBJ1-3,CGTGSGVDTIYF,TGTGGGACTGGAAGTGGAGTAGACACCATATATTTT
TRBV7-9,NA,few,TRBJ2-5,CASSLGGVLETQYF,TGTGCCAGCAGCTTAGGGGGAGTCTTGGAGACCCAGTACTTC
TRBV20-1,NA,NA,TRBJ2-5,CSARGGGGPRQPQYF,TGCAGTGCTAGGGGTGGAGGAGGGCCTAGGCAGCCCCAGTACTTC
TRBV2,NA,once,TRBJ1-2,CPIGKPDGYTF,TGTCCCATAGGTAAACCGGATGGCTACACCTTC
TRBV25-1,NA,NA,TRBJ2-7,CASSHTRLGEQYF,TGTGCCAGCAGTCACACACGGTTGGGCGAGCAGTACTTC
TRBV5-6,NA,many,TRBJ1-2,CASSFDRGTGYTF,TGTGCCAGCAGCTTTGACAGAGGAACTGGCTACACCTTC
TRBV29-1,TRBD1,many,TRBJ1-1,CSGGQGTNTEAFF,TGCAGCGGTGGACAGGGAACGAACACTGAAGCTTTCTTT
TRBV9,TRBD1,NA,TRBJ1-5,CASSVARGRPLHF,TGTGCCAGCAGCGTAGCCAGGGGGCGGCCTTTGCATTTT
TRBV20-1,NA,few,TRBJ2-2,CSARVTGELFF,TGCAGTGCTAGGGTTACCGGGGAGCTGTTTTTT
TRBV24-1,NA,NA,TRBJ1-5,CATSDLGRSNTGDQPQHF,TGTGCCACCAGTGACTTGGGACGGAGTAACACCGGGGATCAGCCCCAGCATTTT
TRBV25-1,TRBD1,NA,TRBJ2-7,CASSQALTGYNEQYF,TGCGCCAGCAGCCAGGCTTTGACAGGGTACAACGAGCAGTACTTC
TRBV10-2,TRBD1,NA,TRBJ1-3,CASSVDRGQDGYTIYF,TGCGCCAGCAGTGTCGACAGGGGGCAAGATGGCTACACCATATATTTT
TRBV7-8,TRBD1,NA,TRBJ1-4,CASSRLGQGQNEKLFF,TGTGCCAGCAGCCGATTAGGACAGGGGCAGAATGAAAAACTGTTTTTT
TRBV20-1,TRBD1,many,TRBJ1-1,CSAVQGAEAFF,TGCAGTGCTGTTCAGGGGGCTGAAGCTTTCTTT
TRBV7-9,NA,many,TRBJ2-7,CASSGQGLNYEQYF,TGTGCCAGCAGCGGGCAGGGTCTCAACTACGAGCAGTACTTC
TRBV6-1,TRBD1,NA,TRBJ2-5,CASRFSGGEVTQYF,TGTGCCAGCAGATTCTCAGGGGGCGAAGTAACCCAGTACTTC
TRBV11-3,NA,NA,TRBJ1-5,CASPSGQENQPQHF,TGTGCCAGCCCTTCTGGGCAGGAGAATCAGCCCCAGCATTTT
TRBV7-9,NA,few,TRBJ2-7,CASSQGTAMYEQYF,TGCGCCAGCAGCCAAGGGACGGCGATGTACGAGCAGTACTTC
TRBV7-9,NA,NA,TRBJ2-5,CASSLSGSEETQYF,TGTGCCAGCAGTCTCAGTGGAAGCGAAGAGACCCAGTACTTC
TRBV29-1,NA,few,TRBJ2-1,CSVEAGEQFF,TGCAGCGTTGAAGCGGGTGAGCAGTTCTTC
TRBV2,TRBD1,many,TRBJ1-4,CASSGQGREKLFF,TGTGCCAGCAGTGGACAGGGTCGAGAAAAACTGTTTTTT
TRBV7-9,NA,NA,TRBJ1-1,CASSLGVGGPNTEAFF,TGTGCCAGCAGCTTGGGGGTTGGGGGCCCGAACACTGAAGCTTTCTTT
TRBV24-1,TRBD1,NA,TRBJ1-5,CATSDVGTGEQETQHF,TGTGCCACCAGTGACGTTGGGACAGGGGAACAAGAGACCCAGCATTTT
TRBV9,NA,many,TRBJ1-4,CASSVDQGEKLFF,TGTGCCAGCAGCGTAGATCAAGGTGAAAAACTGTTTTTT
TRBV24-1,NA,many,TRBJ1-5,CATSDNRDYSNQPQHF,TGTGCCACCAGTGATAACCGGGACTATAGCAATCAGCCCCAGCATTTT
TRBV10-3,NA,NA,TRBJ1-2,CASSWVGGEIKGYTF,TGTGCCAGCAGTTGGGTAGGGGGTGAAATCAAAGGCTACACCTTC
TRBV4-2,NA,few,TRBJ2-7,CASSNSPQGNEQYF,TGTGCCAGCAGCAACTCCCCACAGGGAAACGAGCAGTACTTC
TRBV6-2/TRBV6-3,TRBD1,once,TRBJ1-1,CASSYSRGRGHPNTEAFF,TGTGCCAGCAGTTACTCCAGGGGGCGCGGACACCCAAACACTGAAGCTTTCTTT
TRBV9,NA,NA,TRBJ1-2,CASSQTGTSNYGYTF,TGTGCCAGCAGCCAAACCGGGACATCTAACTATGGCTACACCTTC
TRBV14,TRBD2,few,TRBJ2-7,CASSQLSGRGFYEQYF,TGTGCCAGCAGCCAACTTAGCGGGAGAGGATTCTACGAGCAGTACTTC
TRBV20-1,NA,NA,TRBJ2-5,CSARSGVVQETQYF,TGCAGTGCTAGGTCAGGGGTGGTCCAAGAGACCCAGTACTTC